This T cell receptor beta chain is from a study of shared clonotypes between healthy human individuals. Study-level information: Sampling drew on donors who were two women and a few men aged 18 to 49.

Germline V gene sequence: CDR1 SGHRS, CDR2 YFSETQ. This CDR3 has 16 amino acids. Trimming took off 4 bases at V and 0 bases at J, with 13 bases between the two ends. Notes on this clone: Antigen: not known.

Samples underwent the assay at deep level. The method was immunoSEQ multiplex PCR; TCRdb's version includes in-frame clones alone and lacks a portion of them. Of 400,000 to 500,000 clones in the sample, around 80% were seen once. Study-wide results and caveats: An anticipated effect of sequencing depth on clonotype sharing among donors was recognized.

The sequenced material came from PBMCs. The receptor comes from a woman aged 40 to 50 in good health. Some clones in this sample may be carry-over from other donors' samples. V gene TRBV5-1 combines with J gene TRBJ2-2; D possibly corresponds to TRBD2 (6 bases). DNA for the CDR3: TGCGCCAGCAGCCCGTGGACGGGAGCGAACACCGGGGAGCTGTTTTTT. Its translation is CASSPWTGANTGELFF.